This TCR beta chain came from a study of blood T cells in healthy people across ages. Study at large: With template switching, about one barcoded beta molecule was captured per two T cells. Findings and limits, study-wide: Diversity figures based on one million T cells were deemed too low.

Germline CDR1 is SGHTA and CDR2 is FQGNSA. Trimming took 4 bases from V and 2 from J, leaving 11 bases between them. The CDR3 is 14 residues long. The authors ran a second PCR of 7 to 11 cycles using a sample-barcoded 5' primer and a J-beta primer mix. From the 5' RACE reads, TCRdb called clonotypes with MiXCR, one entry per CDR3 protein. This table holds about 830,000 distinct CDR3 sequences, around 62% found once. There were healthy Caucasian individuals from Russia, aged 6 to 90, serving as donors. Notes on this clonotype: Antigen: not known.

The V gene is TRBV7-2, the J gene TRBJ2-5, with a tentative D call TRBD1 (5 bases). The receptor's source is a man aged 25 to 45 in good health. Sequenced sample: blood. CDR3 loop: CASSSGNIQETQYF. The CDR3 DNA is TGTGCCAGCAGCTCAGGGAATATTCAAGAGACCCAGTACTTC.